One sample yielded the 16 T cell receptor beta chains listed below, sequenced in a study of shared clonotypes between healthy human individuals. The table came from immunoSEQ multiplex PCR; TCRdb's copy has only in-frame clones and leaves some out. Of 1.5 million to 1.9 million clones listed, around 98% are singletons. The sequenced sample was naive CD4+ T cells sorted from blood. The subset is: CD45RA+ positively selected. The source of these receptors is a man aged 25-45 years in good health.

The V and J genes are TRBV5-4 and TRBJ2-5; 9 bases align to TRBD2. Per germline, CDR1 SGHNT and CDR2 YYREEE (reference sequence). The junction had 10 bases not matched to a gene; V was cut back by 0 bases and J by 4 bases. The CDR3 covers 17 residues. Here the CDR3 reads CASSLVGLAGVRETQYF. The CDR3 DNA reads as TGTGCCAGCAGCTTGGTGGGTTTAGCGGGAGTGAGAGAGACCCAGTACTTC.

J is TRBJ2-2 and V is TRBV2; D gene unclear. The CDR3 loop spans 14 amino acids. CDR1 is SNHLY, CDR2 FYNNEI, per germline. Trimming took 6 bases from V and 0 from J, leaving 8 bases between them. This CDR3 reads CASSPRPNTGELFF. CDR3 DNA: TGTGCCAGCAGCCCAAGACCGAACACCGGGGAGCTGTTTTTT.

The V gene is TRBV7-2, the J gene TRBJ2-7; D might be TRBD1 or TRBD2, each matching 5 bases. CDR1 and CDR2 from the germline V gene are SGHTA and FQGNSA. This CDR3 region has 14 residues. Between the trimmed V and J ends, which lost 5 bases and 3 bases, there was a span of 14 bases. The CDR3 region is CASSPTGPSYEQYF. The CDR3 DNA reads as TGTGCCAGCAGCCCTACGGGGCCGAGCTACGAGCAGTACTTC.

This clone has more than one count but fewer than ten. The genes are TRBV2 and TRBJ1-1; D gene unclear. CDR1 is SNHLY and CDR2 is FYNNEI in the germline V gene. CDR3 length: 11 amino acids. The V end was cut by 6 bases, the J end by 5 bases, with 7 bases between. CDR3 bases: TGTGCCAGCAGCCCGTGGACTGAAGCTTTCTTT. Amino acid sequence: CASSPWTEAFF.

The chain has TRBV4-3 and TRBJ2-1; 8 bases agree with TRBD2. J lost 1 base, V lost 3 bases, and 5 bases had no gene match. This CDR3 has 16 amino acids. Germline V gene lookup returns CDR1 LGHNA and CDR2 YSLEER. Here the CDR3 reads CASSQGAGASYNEQFF. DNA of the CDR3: TGCGCCAGCAGCCAGGGAGCGGGAGCATCCTACAATGAGCAGTTCTTC.

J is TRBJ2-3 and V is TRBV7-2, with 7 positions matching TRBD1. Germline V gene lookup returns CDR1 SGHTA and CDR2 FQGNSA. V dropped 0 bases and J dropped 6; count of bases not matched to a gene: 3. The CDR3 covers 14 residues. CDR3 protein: CASSLALDRDTQYF. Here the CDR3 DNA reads TGTGCCAGCAGCTTAGCGCTGGACAGGGATACGCAGTATTTT.

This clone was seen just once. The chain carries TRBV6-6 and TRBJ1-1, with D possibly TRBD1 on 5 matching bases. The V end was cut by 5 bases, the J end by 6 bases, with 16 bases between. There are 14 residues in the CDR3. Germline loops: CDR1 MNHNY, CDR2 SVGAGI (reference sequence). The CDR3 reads CASSLGPIVPEAFF. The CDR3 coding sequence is TGTGCCAGCAGTCTGGGACCCATTGTACCTGAAGCTTTCTTT.

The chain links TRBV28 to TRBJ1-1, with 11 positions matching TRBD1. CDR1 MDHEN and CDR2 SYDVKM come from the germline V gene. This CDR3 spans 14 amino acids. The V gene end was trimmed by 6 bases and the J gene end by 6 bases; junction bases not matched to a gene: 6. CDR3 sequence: CASRGTGGSAEAFF. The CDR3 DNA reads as TGTGCCAGCAGGGGGACAGGGGGTTCGGCTGAAGCTTTCTTT. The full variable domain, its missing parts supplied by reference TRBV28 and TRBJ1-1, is DVKVTQSSRYLVKRTGEKVFLECVQDMDHENMFWYRQDPGLGLRLIYFSYDVKMKEKGDIPEGYSVSREKKERFSLILESASTNQTSMYLCASRGTGGSAEAFFGQGTRLTVV.

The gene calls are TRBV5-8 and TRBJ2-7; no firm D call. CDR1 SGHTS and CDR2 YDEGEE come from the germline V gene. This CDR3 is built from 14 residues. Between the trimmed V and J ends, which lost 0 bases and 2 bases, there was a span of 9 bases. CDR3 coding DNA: TGTGCCAGCAGCTTGGCCCCAGGAACCTACGAGCAGTACTTC. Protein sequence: CASSLAPGTYEQYF.

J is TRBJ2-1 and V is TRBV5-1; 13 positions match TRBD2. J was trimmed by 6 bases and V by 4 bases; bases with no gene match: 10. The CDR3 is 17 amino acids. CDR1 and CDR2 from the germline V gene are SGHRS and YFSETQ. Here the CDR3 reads CASSETRTSGSPNEQFF. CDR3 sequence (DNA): TGCGCCAGCAGCGAAACTAGGACTAGCGGGAGTCCCAATGAGCAGTTCTTC.

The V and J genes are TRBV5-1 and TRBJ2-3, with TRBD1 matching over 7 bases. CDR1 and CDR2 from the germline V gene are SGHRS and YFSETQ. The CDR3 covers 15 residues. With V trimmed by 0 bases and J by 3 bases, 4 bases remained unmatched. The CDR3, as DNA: TGCGCCAGCAGCTTGGAAAGACAGGGAACAGATACGCAGTATTTT. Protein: CASSLERQGTDTQYF. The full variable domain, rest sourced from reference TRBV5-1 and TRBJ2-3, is KAGVTQTPRYLIKTRGQQVTLSCSPISGHRSVSWYQQTPGQGLQFLFEYFSETQRNKGNFPGRFSGRQFSNSRSEMNVSTLELGDSALYLCASSLERQGTDTQYFGPGTRLTVL.

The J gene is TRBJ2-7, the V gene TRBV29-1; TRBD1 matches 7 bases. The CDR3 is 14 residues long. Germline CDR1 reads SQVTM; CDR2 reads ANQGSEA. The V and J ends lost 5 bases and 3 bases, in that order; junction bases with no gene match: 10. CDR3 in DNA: TGCAGCGTTCGCCGGACAGGAACTGGCTACGAGCAGTACTTC. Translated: CSVRRTGTGYEQYF.

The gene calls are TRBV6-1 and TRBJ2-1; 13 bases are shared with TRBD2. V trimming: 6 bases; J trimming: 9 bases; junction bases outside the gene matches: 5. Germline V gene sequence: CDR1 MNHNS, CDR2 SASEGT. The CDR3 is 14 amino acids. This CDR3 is CASSHRTSGGEQFF. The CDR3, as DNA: TGTGCCAGCAGCCATCGGACTAGCGGGGGTGAGCAGTTCTTC.

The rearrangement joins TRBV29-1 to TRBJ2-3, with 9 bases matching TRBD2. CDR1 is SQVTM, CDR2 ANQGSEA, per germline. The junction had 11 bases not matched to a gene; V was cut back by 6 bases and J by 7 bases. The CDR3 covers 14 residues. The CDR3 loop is CSVDSGSGGNTQYF. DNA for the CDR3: TGCAGCGTCGATAGCGGGAGCGGCGGAAATACGCAGTATTTT.

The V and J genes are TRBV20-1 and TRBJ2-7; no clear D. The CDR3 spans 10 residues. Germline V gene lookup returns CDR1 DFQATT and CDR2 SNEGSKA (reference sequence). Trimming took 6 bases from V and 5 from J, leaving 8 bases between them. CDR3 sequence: CSAPMDEQYF. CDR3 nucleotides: TGCAGTGCGCCGATGGACGAGCAGTACTTC.

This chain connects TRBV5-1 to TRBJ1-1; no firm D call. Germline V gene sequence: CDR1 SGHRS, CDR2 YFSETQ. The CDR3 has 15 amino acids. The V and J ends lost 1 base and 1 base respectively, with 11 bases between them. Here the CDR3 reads CASSLMGLGNTEAFF. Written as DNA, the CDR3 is TGCGCCAGCAGCTTGATGGGTTTAGGGAACACTGAAGCTTTCTTT.